The 2 T cell receptor beta chains below all came from one sample that was sequenced in a study of OX40 agonist ivuxolimab in advanced cancers. Sequencing was performed with immunoSEQ multiplex PCR; in TCRdb, only in-frame clones are kept and a portion is missing. The sample includes some 86,000 clones, around 85% of them seen just once. The sequencing used CD4+ or CD8+ T cells sorted from blood, collected in a trial of the OX40 agonist ivuxolimab. The receptors shown here come from an adult with an advanced solid tumor such as melanoma, head and neck, liver or kidney cancer.

The chain links TRBV5-4 to TRBJ1-4, with unresolved D. CDR3 size: 14 residues. V was pared by 4 bases and J by 0 bases, with 7 bases between. The germline V gene has CDR1 SGHNT and CDR2 YYREEE (reference sequence). This CDR3 reads CASSARATNEKLFF. The CDR3 bases are TGTGCCAGCAGCGCCCGGGCAACTAATGAAAAACTGTTTTTT.

J is TRBJ2-7 and V is TRBV5-4, with a weak D call TRBD1 (5 bases). The V gene's germline CDR1 is SGHNT and CDR2 YYREEE (reference sequence). With 0 bases removed from V and 3 bases from J, the gap between germline ends came to 13 bases. The CDR3 has 15 residues. As DNA, the CDR3 is TGTGCCAGCAGCTTGGCCCTAGGACACGGCTACGAGCAGTACTTC. Translation: CASSLALGHGYEQYF. Based on the CDR3 plus reference TRBV5-4 and TRBJ2-7, the full variable domain is ETGVTQSPTHLIKTRGQQVTLRCSSQSGHNTVSWYQQALGQGPQFIFQYYREEENGRGNFPPRFSGLQFPNYSSELNVNALELDDSALYLCASSLALGHGYEQYFGPGTRLTVT.